This T cell receptor (beta chain) was identified in a study of T cells after yellow fever vaccination (dated by TCRdb to the late 2010s). The study in broad terms: The SMART-Seq v4 Ultra Low Input RNA kit was used to prepare libraries from fractions with low cell numbers. To follow T-cell clones before and after both primary and booster YFV17D yellow fever vaccination, bulk TCR alpha and beta repertoires underwent longitudinal sequencing. Two healthy male donors, one aged 18 to 30 and one aged 30 to 39 years, were included in the cohort. Blood samples were taken at several timepoints before and after primary and secondary immunization, and bulk PBMC replicates and cell subsets were isolated.

As encoded in the germline V gene, CDR1 is MNHEY while CDR2 is SVGEGT. The germline ends are 10 bases apart after V is trimmed by 7 bases and J by 4 bases. The CDR3 numbers 12 residues from cysteine through phenylalanine. Left in the record is the CDR3 DNA by itself, 36 bases read in frame from the first base. The treatment or condition label for this specimen denotes: live attenuated yellow fever vaccine strain. A standard Ficoll-Paque protocol was used to isolate PBMCs from peripheral blood. CD4 and CD8 T-cell fractions were isolated with Dynabeads CD4 and CD8 positive selection kits. TriZol was used to extract RNA from bulk PBMCs, from CD4 and CD8 fractions, and from dextramer-positive and dextramer-negative fractions. General findings and caveats noted by the study authors: Because abundant contaminating clonotypes from the bulk population could be contained in FACS-sorted repertoires, computational filtering was required. The secondary T-cell response was found to be weaker but faster than the primary response, with a peak reached on day 5 rather than on day 15. Only a couple of donors were included in the study, so the extent to which the findings can be generalized is limited. A small share of clonotypes was detected in both CD4 and CD8 compartments, with the overlap likely arising from convergent recombination. Most clones expanded after primary vaccination were re-detected after the booster (approximately 96% of CD4 and around 88% of CD8), suggesting broad memory maintenance.

TCR cDNA was synthesized by 5'RACE template switching, through which a universal primer site and unique molecular identifiers were introduced. cDNA synthesis was primed from both the TCR alpha and TCR beta constant segments. Library amplification used two PCR steps, and the second PCR step added sample barcodes and sequencing adapters. Libraries were sequenced on Illumina HiSeq 2500 (2x100 bp) or NovaSeq (2x150 bp). As for the original processing: Demultiplexing of reads and collapsing into UMI consensus sequences were performed with MIGEC, and V(D)J alignment was carried out with MiXCR. Vaccine-responding clonotypes were defined with edgeR using replicate PBMC samples, requiring FDR below 0.01 and a log2 fold change above 5 up to day 15. Each bulk clonotype received a CD4 or CD8 identity based on whether the sequenced CD4 or CD8 repertoire contained that clonotype at higher abundance. The raw public data were reprocessed by TCRdb itself: fastp quality trimming at Q25, MiXCR clonotype calling, in-frame beta chains only. Merged by CDR3 protein, the rows form single entries marked with the most common genes and DNA. The V and J calls, along with clone size, are taken from TCRdb and not from the paper's own processing. A total of 60,000 to 95,000 distinct CDR3 sequences appear in this sample, roughly 7% of them only once. The leading ten clones occupy approximately 30% of the sample.

As concerns this clonotype: The antigen it binds to is not known. This could be a read error, since a much larger clone is one nucleotide away.

Sequencing was performed on CD8+ T cells sorted from PBMCs, taken roughly 10 days after the first yellow fever vaccination. The sequence links TRBV6-2 or TRBV6-3 to TRBJ2-5; perhaps TRBD2 is the D gene, with 6 bases matching. This TCR was sampled from a man between 18 and 29 years old who received the YFV17D yellow fever vaccine. Read as DNA, the sequence is TGTGCCAGCAATCACGGGGGAGAGACCCAGTACTTC. The encoded protein is CASNHGGETQYF.